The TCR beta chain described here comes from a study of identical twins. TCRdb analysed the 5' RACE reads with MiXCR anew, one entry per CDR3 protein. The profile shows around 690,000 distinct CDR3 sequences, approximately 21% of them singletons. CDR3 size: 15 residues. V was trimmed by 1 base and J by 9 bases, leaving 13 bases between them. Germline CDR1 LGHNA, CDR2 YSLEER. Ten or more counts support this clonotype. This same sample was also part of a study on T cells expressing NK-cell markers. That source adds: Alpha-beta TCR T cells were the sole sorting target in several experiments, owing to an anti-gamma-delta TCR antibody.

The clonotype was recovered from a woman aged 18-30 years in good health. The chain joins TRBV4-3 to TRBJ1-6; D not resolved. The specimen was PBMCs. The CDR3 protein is CASSQVQVWGSPLHF. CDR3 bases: TGCGCCAGCAGCCAAGTCCAGGTTTGGGGTTCACCCCTCCACTTT.